The entry below gives a single TCR beta chain sequence along with its context. Antigen unknown. Trimming took off 7 bases at V and 2 bases at J, with 9 bases between the two ends. The CDR3 totals 13 residues. Germline V gene lookup returns CDR1 MNHEY and CDR2 SVGAGI. Here immunoSEQ multiplex PCR was the method, and the copy in TCRdb shows in-frame clones only, minus some. The data hold 60,000 to 75,000 clones, with 70% to 90% observed a single time. The data were obtained in a study of OX40 agonist ivuxolimab in advanced cancers. Study information: Patients were treated with ivuxolimab, an agonistic anti-OX40 (CD134) antibody. Overall study findings and caveats: Clones of CD4+ and CD8+ blood T cells grew by week 6 at doses of 0.1 to 3.0 mg/kg.

The source is an adult with an advanced solid tumor such as melanoma, head and neck, liver or kidney cancer. J is TRBJ1-3 and V is TRBV6-5; no reliable D call. The sample here was CD4+ or CD8+ T cells sorted from blood, taken in a trial of the OX40 agonist ivuxolimab. CDR3 in amino acids: CASTRGPGNTIYF. The CDR3 bases are TGTGCCAGCACCCGGGGTCCTGGAAACACCATATATTTT.